This T cell receptor (beta chain) originates from a study of T cells in Graves' hyperthyroidism and ophthalmopathy. V lost 5 bases, J lost 2 bases, and 13 bases stayed unmatched. The germline gives CDR1 LNHDA, CDR2 SQIVND (reference sequence). The length of the CDR3 is 18 residues. RNA transcripts gave rise to amplified TCR beta CDR3 regions. TCR CDR3 regions were first amplified by RT-PCR with HTBI primers. TCRdb re-called the multiplex PCR reads through MiXCR, storing one row per CDR3 protein. The sample includes 400,000 or so distinct CDR3 sequences, roughly 15% of them seen just once. This clonotype was counted at least ten times.

This sequence originates from a woman aged 25 to 39 with Graves' ophthalmopathy. Sequencing used blood. The chain carries TRBV19 and TRBJ2-2; 8 bases are a match to TRBD2. The CDR3 DNA follows: TGTGCCAGTAGTCTATCCTCGCGAGCGGGGGCAAACACCGGGGAGCTGTTTTTT. This codes for CASSLSSRAGANTGELFF.